Presented here are 32 T cell receptor beta chains from one specimen sequenced in a study of blood T cell repertoires in COVID-19. TCRdb keeps only in-frame clones here, not all; method: immunoSEQ multiplex PCR. The data contain nearly 250,000 clones, 82% of them seen just once; the ten biggest clones take up approximately 1.9%. Material: peripheral blood. The receptors come from a woman aged 80 or older with acute or convalescent COVID-19.

V and J are TRBV2 and TRBJ2-7; D is perhaps TRBD1 (6 bases). The ends were cut back, 6 bases at V and 2 bases at J, with 11 bases in the middle. In germline, CDR1 is SNHLY, CDR2 FYNNEI. This CDR3 contains 13 residues. CDR3 protein: CASRLTGTYEQYF. Written as DNA, the CDR3 is TGTGCCAGCAGACTAACAGGGACCTACGAGCAGTACTTC.

This clone was seen just once. The chain employs TRBV19 and TRBJ2-3; D might be TRBD1 (6 bases). CDR3 length equals 13 residues. Trimming removed 6 bases at V and 5 bases at J, with 12 bases between. The germline V gene has CDR1 LNHDA and CDR2 SQIVND (reference sequence). The chain's CDR3 is CASRTTGIDTQYF. The CDR3 region has the DNA TGTGCCAGTAGGACCACAGGGATAGATACGCAGTATTTT.

The chain carries TRBV2 and TRBJ1-4; no reliable D call. The V gene lost 7 bases and the J gene lost 3 bases, with 9 bases spanning the gap. Germline V lookup: CDR1 SNHLY, CDR2 FYNNEI. This CDR3 region has 13 residues. The chain's CDR3 is CASKWRSNEKLFF. CDR3 DNA sequence: TGTGCCAGCAAATGGAGGTCTAATGAAAAACTGTTTTTT.

This clone was picked up a small number of times. V usage is TRBV30 and J usage is TRBJ1-6; unclear D gene. The germline gives CDR1 GTSNPN, CDR2 SVGIG (reference sequence). The CDR3 runs 14 residues. Trimming cost V 8 bases and J 0 bases, with 11 bases left between them. The CDR3 coding sequence is TGTGCCGCCCAAAGGAGCTCCTATAATTCACCCCTCCACTTT. Its translation: CAAQRSSYNSPLHF.

The V gene is TRBV30, the J gene TRBJ2-5; 8 positions agree with TRBD1. This CDR3 has 13 residues. CDR1 GTSNPN and CDR2 SVGIG come from the germline V gene (reference sequence). The J segment lost 5 bases and the V segment lost 5 bases, leaving 7 bases of the junction unmatched. The DNA for the CDR3 is TGTGCCTGGGGCAGGGGGCAATTGGAGACCCAGTACTTC. Translating it yields CAWGRGQLETQYF.

The J gene is TRBJ1-1, the V gene TRBV20-1; no clear D gene. The V end lost 0 bases, the J end lost 8 bases, and 7 bases lay between the germline ends. The CDR3 is made up of 11 amino acids. The germline V gene encodes CDR1 DFQATT and CDR2 SNEGSKA (reference sequence). The CDR3 sequence is CSARDLGEAFF. The DNA of the CDR3 is TGCAGTGCTAGAGATTTGGGCGAAGCTTTCTTT.

The chain couples TRBV6-5 to TRBJ1-2; a possible D gene is TRBD1 (6 bases). Germline lookup yields CDR1 MNHEY and CDR2 SVGAGI. The CDR3 length is 11 residues. V gave up 6 bases and J gave up 8 bases, with 10 bases separating them. This chain's CDR3 is CASRGGGGYTF. The CDR3 DNA is TGTGCCAGCAGGGGAGGGGGAGGCTACACCTTC.

This clone came up a few times. The sample has other DNA sequences that encode this CDR3 too. The V and J genes are TRBV5-1 and TRBJ1-1; TRBD1 agrees at 7 bases. Unmatched junction bases numbered 3, after V lost 4 bases and J lost 3 bases. The germline CDR1 and CDR2 sequences are SGHRS and YFSETQ. The length of the CDR3 is 13 residues. CDR3 region: CASSLQGYTEAFF. The CDR3 DNA follows: TGCGCCAGCAGCCTACAGGGGTACACTGAAGCTTTCTTT.

V is TRBV11-2 and J is TRBJ2-1, with 9 bases fitting TRBD2. The germline V gene has CDR1 SGHAT and CDR2 FQNNGV. Trimming took 1 base from V and 5 from J; bases not matched to a gene: 12. CDR3 length: 18 amino acids. CDR3 DNA sequence: TGTGCCAGCAGCTTAGCCCTAGCGGGGCCCCGGCGGCACAATGAGCAGTTCTTC. It yields the protein CASSLALAGPRRHNEQFF.

The chain links TRBV19 to TRBJ2-3, with 7 bases that match TRBD1. Germline V gives CDR1 LNHDA, CDR2 SQIVND (reference sequence). This CDR3 is built from 16 residues. The V gene end was trimmed by 7 bases and the J gene end by 2 bases; junction bases not matched to a gene: 12. The CDR3 spells CASTSGTDTNTDTQYF. As DNA, the CDR3 is TGTGCCAGTACCTCCGGGACAGACACTAACACAGATACGCAGTATTTT.

The chain links TRBV3-1 (or the pseudogene TRBV3-2) to TRBJ1-4; 7 nucleotides line up with TRBD1. This CDR3 has 18 residues. The trim removed 1 base at V and 5 bases at J, leaving 13 bases unmatched. Germline lookup yields CDR1 LGHDT and CDR2 YNNKEL (reference sequence). CDR3 region: CASSQGPYRDRANEKLFF. The DNA of the CDR3 is TGTGCCAGCAGCCAAGGGCCTTATCGGGACAGAGCCAATGAAAAACTGTTTTTT.

The chain joins TRBV5-1 to TRBJ1-2, with no clear D. Germline-derived CDR1 and CDR2 are SGHRS and YFSETQ. The V end was cut by 0 bases, the J end by 7 bases, with 7 bases between. The CDR3 covers 12 residues. This chain's CDR3 is CASSLDVAGYTF. The CDR3 DNA is TGCGCCAGCAGCTTGGACGTGGCTGGCTACACCTTC.

This clone showed up just once. This sequence joins TRBV5-4 and TRBJ2-7; 8 nucleotides agree with TRBD2. The CDR3 totals 17 residues. V dropped 0 bases and J dropped 1; count of bases not matched to a gene: 9. The germline V gene has CDR1 SGHNT and CDR2 YYREEE (reference sequence). CDR3 in amino acids: CASSLGGRSGGSYEQYF. For the CDR3, the DNA is TGTGCCAGCAGCTTGGGAGGTAGGAGCGGGGGATCCTACGAGCAGTACTTC.

The chain recombines TRBV6-2 or TRBV6-3 with TRBJ1-1; 8 bases fit TRBD1. The CDR3 is 16 residues long. V trimming: 2 bases; J trimming: 4 bases; junction bases outside the gene matches: 9. Looked up from germline, CDR1 is MNHEY and CDR2 is SVGEGT. The CDR3 here is CASSYGVDRVTTEAFF. The CDR3 coding sequence is TGTGCCAGCAGTTACGGGGTGGACAGGGTCACCACTGAAGCTTTCTTT.

This clone was counted at least ten times. The identical CDR3 is also encoded by other nucleotide sequences in the sample. The DNA of the CDR3 is TGTGCCAGCAGCTTTCAGGGGTACGAGCAGTACTTC. The encoded protein is CASSFQGYEQYF. The chain recombines TRBV7-2 with TRBJ2-7; D perhaps matches TRBD1 (6 bases). The CDR3 has 12 amino acids. V lost 3 bases and J 4 bases, leaving 7 bases between the germline ends. Germline V gene lookup returns CDR1 SGHTA and CDR2 FQGNSA.

V gene TRBV5-1 combines with J gene TRBJ2-7, with D possibly matching TRBD1 (6 bases). Trimming took off 2 bases at V and 2 bases at J, with 20 bases between the two ends. Germline V gives CDR1 SGHRS, CDR2 YFSETQ. The CDR3 length is 17 residues. For the CDR3, the DNA is TGCGCCAGCAGCTTAAACTCGGGAAGACAGGTTCCCTACGAGCAGTACTTC. It yields the protein CASSLNSGRQVPYEQYF.

The chain has TRBV3-1 (or the pseudogene TRBV3-2) and TRBJ1-6; 7 nucleotides align to TRBD1. Trimming removed 4 bases from V and 7 bases from J; junction bases left unmatched: 4. Germline CDR1 and CDR2: LGHDT and YNNKEL (reference sequence). The CDR3 has 14 amino acids. The CDR3 protein is CASSPGQANSPLHF. The CDR3 DNA reads as TGTGCCAGCAGCCCAGGACAGGCAAATTCACCCCTCCACTTT.

Only one count was recorded for this clone. The V call is TRBV7-9, the J call TRBJ1-1; 8 bases line up with TRBD1. Germline trimming cut 3 bases from V and 1 base from J; bases unmatched to any gene: 1. The CDR3 runs to 14 residues. Germline CDR1 reads SEHNR; CDR2 reads FQNEAQ (reference sequence). The CDR3 DNA reads TGTGCCAGCAGCTTGGGACAGGAGAACACTGAAGCTTTCTTT. Protein product: CASSLGQENTEAFF.

A remark on this clone: This sample also contains other DNA sequences that code for the same CDR3. The chain couples TRBV19 to TRBJ1-5; TRBD1 might be the D (6 bases). The CDR3 consists of 13 residues. V shed 4 bases and J shed 4 bases, with 8 bases lying between them. Germline values: CDR1 LNHDA, CDR2 SQIVND (reference sequence). The CDR3 sequence: CASSNQGNQPQHF. The CDR3 nucleotides read TGTGCCAGTAGTAACCAGGGGAATCAGCCCCAGCATTTT.

The chain couples TRBV6-5 to TRBJ1-3; TRBD1 aligns across 8 bases. The CDR3 is 15 residues long. V lost 6 bases to trimming and J lost 3 bases; unmatched junction nucleotides: 7. Germline values: CDR1 MNHEY, CDR2 SVGAGI. The CDR3 bases are TGTGCCAGCAGGCGAACCAGGGGGCGTGGAAACACCATATATTTT. Protein product: CASRRTRGRGNTIYF.

V and J are TRBV7-9 and TRBJ1-2; 7 bases map to TRBD1. This CDR3 contains 11 residues. With 5 bases clipped from V and 7 bases from J, the junction kept 1 base outside the gene matches. Germline V gene lookup returns CDR1 SEHNR and CDR2 FQNEAQ (reference sequence). CDR3 in DNA: TGTGCCAGCAGCACAGGGGTTGGCTACACCTTC. This translates into CASSTGVGYTF.

This clone has only a few counts. The chain is built from TRBV18 and TRBJ1-2; 9 positions match TRBD1. This CDR3 has 17 amino acids. After removal of 8 bases from V and 2 bases from J, the junction contained 15 bases not matched to a gene. From germline, CDR1 is KGHSH and CDR2 LQKENI. In DNA form, the CDR3 reads TGTGCCAGCAGCCGTCGGGGCACAGGGGGCGAAAACTATGGCTACACCTTC. Translation gives CASSRRGTGGENYGYTF. Full variable domain (outside the CDR3, taken from reference TRBV18 and TRBJ1-2): NAGVMQNPRHLVRRRGQEARLRCSPMKGHSHVYWYRQLPEEGLKFMVYLQKENIIDESGMPKERFSAEFPKEGPSILRIQQVVRGDSAAYFCASSRRGTGGENYGYTFGSGTRLTVV.

The rearrangement uses TRBV7-9 and TRBJ1-1; tentative D call: TRBD1 (6 bases). The CDR3 extends over 14 amino acids. V shed 5 bases and J shed 2 bases, with 12 bases lying between them. Per germline, CDR1 SEHNR and CDR2 FQNEAQ (reference sequence). The CDR3 here is CASSTRGANTEAFF. CDR3 DNA sequence: TGTGCCAGCAGCACCCGGGGGGCTAACACTGAAGCTTTCTTT.

J is TRBJ2-7 and V is TRBV27; D may be TRBD2 (5 bases). CDR3 length equals 14 residues. From germline, CDR1 is MNHEY and CDR2 SMNVEV (reference sequence). V dropped 6 bases and J dropped 0 bases, with 12 bases sitting between them. CDR3 sequence (DNA): TGTGCCAGCAGCGAATCGGGGAGCTCCTACGAGCAGTACTTC. Residues: CASSESGSSYEQYF.

This clone came up a few times. The chain joins TRBV15 to TRBJ2-7; D perhaps matches TRBD1 (5 bases). Germline V lookup: CDR1 LNHNV, CDR2 YYDKDF (reference sequence). This CDR3 is built from 15 residues. The germline V and J ends were trimmed by 0 bases and 2 bases, with 11 bases remaining between them. This chain's CDR3 is CATSRERTGAYEQYF. In DNA form, the CDR3 reads TGTGCCACCAGCAGAGAACGAACAGGTGCCTACGAGCAGTACTTC.

This clone has a single count. The rearrangement links TRBV5-1 to TRBJ2-1; 8 positions agree with TRBD2. J lost 7 bases, V lost 1 base, and 7 bases had no gene match. The germline CDR1 and CDR2 sequences are SGHRS and YFSETQ. This CDR3 has 15 amino acids. The CDR3 DNA follows: TGCGCCAGCAGCTTGCCGGGACGGGGGGGAAATGAGCAGTTCTTC. Its translation is CASSLPGRGGNEQFF.

This chain links TRBV5-5 with TRBJ2-1; 9 bases are shared with TRBD1. J was trimmed by 9 bases and V by 0 bases; bases with no gene match: 7. The CDR3 has 15 residues. CDR1 is SGHKS, CDR2 YYEKEE, per germline (reference sequence). The CDR3, as DNA: TGTGCCAGCAGCTTGGGACAGGGGGTCTTCGGTGAGCAGTTCTTC. Protein: CASSLGQGVFGEQFF.

V usage is TRBV6-5 and J usage is TRBJ1-5; TRBD1 aligns across 9 bases. Germline-derived CDR1 and CDR2 are MNHEY and SVGAGI. The CDR3 sequence is 15 residues long. V was pared by 8 bases and J by 3 bases, with 8 bases of the junction left unmatched. Here the CDR3 reads CASCLTGGFNQPQHF. CDR3 nucleotide sequence: TGTGCCAGCTGTCTGACAGGGGGTTTCAATCAGCCCCAGCATTTT.

This sequence joins TRBV5-6 and TRBJ1-4; TRBD1 is a possible D gene (6 bases). Germline V gene lookup returns CDR1 SGHDT and CDR2 YYEEEE. Trimming removed 2 bases from V and 4 bases from J, with 9 bases in between. CDR3 length equals 14 residues. CDR3 sequence: CASSLRGFNEKLFF. The CDR3 coding sequence is TGTGCCAGCAGCTTAAGGGGGTTTAATGAAAAACTGTTTTTT.

V gene TRBV7-8 combines with J gene TRBJ1-4, with TRBD1 matching 8 bases. The CDR3 has 18 residues. V lost 4 bases, J lost 0 bases, and 10 bases stayed unmatched. Germline V gives CDR1 SGHVS, CDR2 FQNEAQ. CDR3 nucleotides: TGTGCCAGCAGCTCAAAGGGACAGGAAGTTGCAACTAATGAAAAACTGTTTTTT. Translated, it gives CASSSKGQEVATNEKLFF.

The rearrangement links TRBV3-1 (or the pseudogene TRBV3-2) to TRBJ2-3; 8 bases are shared with TRBD2. The CDR3 is 17 amino acids. Germline assignment: CDR1 LGHDT and CDR2 YNNKEL (reference sequence). The ends lost 2 bases at V and 1 base at J; junction bases unmatched: 8. CDR3 loop: CASSQRYSGRGTDTQYF. The CDR3 coding sequence is TGTGCCAGCAGCCAAAGGTACAGCGGGAGAGGCACAGATACGCAGTATTTT.

The rearrangement links TRBV6-5 to TRBJ2-2; tentatively, D is TRBD1 (6 bases). V was clipped by 0 bases and J by 1 base, with 9 bases between them. The germline CDR1 and CDR2 sequences are MNHEY and SVGAGI. This CDR3 comprises 16 residues. The DNA of the CDR3 is TGTGCCAGCAGTTACTCGACGACAGGGAACACCGGGGAGCTGTTTTTT. Its protein product is CASSYSTTGNTGELFF.